Each of the 7 T cell receptor beta chains below was sequenced from the same sample in a study of spatial heterogeneity in lung cancer. Regarding the study as a whole: The number of expanded tumor alpha and beta chains correlated with mutation number.

These TCRs' antigens remain unknown. TCRdb re-analysed the 5' RACE reads in MiXCR, keeping a single row per CDR3 protein. In the table there are about 7,200 distinct CDR3 sequences, approximately 17% of which are singletons. Time point described: sample taken at primary tumor resection. Sequenced material: lung tumor tissue, taken at surgery. The receptors shown here come from a female donor with early-stage non-small cell lung cancer.

This clonotype was counted only a few times. The V gene is TRBV27, the J gene TRBJ2-5; D tentatively fits TRBD1 or TRBD2 (5 bases each). Germline assignment: CDR1 MNHEY and CDR2 SMNVEV (reference sequence). CDR3 length: 14 amino acids. Between the trimmed V and J ends, which lost 6 bases and 5 bases, there was a span of 16 bases. The CDR3 DNA reads TGTGCCAGCAGCCGGGGCGTAAGGACGGAGACCCAGTACTTC. Translated, it gives CASSRGVRTETQYF.

This clonotype occurred a few times. V is TRBV12-5 and J is TRBJ1-3, with 8 bases lining up with TRBD1. Per germline, CDR1 LGHNT and CDR2 FRNRAP. There are 15 residues in the CDR3. V gave up 6 bases and J gave up 1 base; unmatched junction bases: 5. CDR3 region: CASGGTGFSGNTIYF. For the CDR3, the DNA is TGTGCTAGTGGGGGGACAGGATTTTCTGGAAACACCATATATTTT.

This chain uses TRBV25-1 with TRBJ2-7; 8 bases fit TRBD1. Germline assignment: CDR1 MGHDK and CDR2 SYGVNS. CDR3 size: 13 residues. Trimming at V came to 4 bases and at J to 6 bases, leaving 5 bases not matched to a gene. CDR3 sequence reads: CASSGTGFSEQYF. In DNA form, the CDR3 reads TGTGCCAGCAGTGGGACAGGGTTCTCCGAGCAGTACTTC.

The CDR3 coding sequence is TGCGCCAGCAGCTTGTCGGGGGGAAGCTTTCAGCCCCAGCATTTT. Its translation is CASSLSGGSFQPQHF. The rearrangement uses TRBV5-1 and TRBJ1-5, with D possibly being TRBD1 (5 bases). Germline V lookup: CDR1 SGHRS, CDR2 YFSETQ. This CDR3 is built from 15 residues. V dropped 1 base and J dropped 6 bases, with 14 bases sitting between them.

This clonotype qualifies as medium-sized (0.01 to 0.1%). This chain connects TRBV19 to TRBJ2-7, with 8 bases lining up with TRBD2. After removal of 3 bases from V and 2 bases from J, the junction contained 6 bases not matched to a gene. CDR3 size: 15 residues. CDR1 and CDR2 from the germline V gene are LNHDA and SQIVND (reference sequence). The DNA for the CDR3 is TGTGCCAGTAGTATCGGGCGGGGGGACGCCTACGAGCAGTACTTC. Protein: CASSIGRGDAYEQYF.

This clonotype appeared a few times. The chain joins TRBV20-1 to TRBJ2-7; 10 bases fit TRBD2. In germline, CDR1 is DFQATT, CDR2 SNEGSKA (reference sequence). Trimming cost V 4 bases and J 2 bases; bases outside gene matches: 8. This CDR3 spans 15 amino acids. The CDR3 DNA sequence: TGCAGTGCTATACCCGGGACTAGCGCTACCTACGAGCAGTACTTC. Its protein is CSAIPGTSATYEQYF.

This clonotype was detected a few times. The V and J genes are TRBV6-2 or TRBV6-3 and TRBJ2-2; D possibly corresponds to TRBD1 (6 bases). Trimming cost V 8 bases and J 1 base, with 11 bases left between them. This CDR3 has 14 amino acids. Germline lookup yields CDR1 MNHEY and CDR2 SVGEGT. The chain's CDR3 is CASRKQGNTGELFF. CDR3 sequence (DNA): TGTGCCAGCCGCAAACAGGGGAACACCGGGGAGCTGTTTTTT.